Listed below are T cell receptor beta chains from one sample, sequenced in a study of blood T cells in healthy people across ages. TCRdb itself ran the 5' RACE reads through MiXCR, one entry per CDR3 protein. This sample has some 1.5 million distinct CDR3 sequences; 35% to 45% occur once, and the top ten carry more than 4%. Sequenced material: blood. These receptor sequences come from a woman aged 18-29 years in good health. Both conserved end residues are part of each CDR3. A D gene is named only where the DNA matches it firmly. Expanded clones get a size class; other rows say once, few or many, or leave the size out.

clone_size j_call d_call v_call cdr3_aa cdr3_nt
NA TRBJ1-5 NA TRBV20-1 CSAPRRGIMSNQPQHF TGCAGTGCTCCCAGGAGGGGGATTATGAGCAATCAGCCCCAGCATTTT
NA TRBJ2-1 NA TRBV12-3/TRBV12-4 CASSLPGSRYNEQFF TGTGCCAGCAGTTTACCGGGGTCTCGCTACAATGAGCAGTTCTTC
few TRBJ2-5 TRBD1 TRBV6-5 CASSSGQGIYQETQYF TGTGCCAGCAGTTCAGGACAGGGGATCTACCAAGAGACCCAGTACTTC
NA TRBJ1-5 NA TRBV27 CASREQGPWGPQHF TGTGCCAGCAGAGAACAGGGTCCCTGGGGGCCCCAGCATTTT
NA TRBJ2-1 TRBD2 TRBV13 CASSDVGAGRYNEQFF TGTGCCAGCAGCGACGTAGGAGCGGGGAGATACAATGAGCAGTTCTTC
NA TRBJ2-7 NA TRBV29-1 CSVGVVGGVYEQYF TGCAGCGTTGGAGTGGTAGGGGGAGTATACGAGCAGTACTTC
few TRBJ1-4 NA TRBV4-3 CASSQPDGNEKLFF TGCGCCAGCAGCCAACCGGACGGAAATGAAAAACTGTTTTTT
few TRBJ2-3 TRBD2 TRBV12-3/TRBV12-4 CASSPGGGETDTQYF TGTGCCAGCAGCCCCGGTGGGGGGGAAACAGATACGCAGTATTTT
NA TRBJ2-7 NA TRBV7-9 CASSQKFNEQYF TGTGCCAGCAGCCAGAAGTTCAATGAGCAGTACTTC
NA TRBJ2-3 NA TRBV9 CASSVGVEDTQYF TGTGCCAGCAGCGTAGGGGTCGAAGATACGCAGTATTTT
few TRBJ2-1 TRBD2 TRBV7-9 CASRETSGKANEQFF TGTGCCAGCAGGGAGACTAGCGGGAAAGCAAATGAGCAGTTCTTC
few TRBJ2-1 TRBD2 TRBV6-2/TRBV6-3 CASSYSPTSGGIYNEQFF TGTGCCAGCAGTTACTCCCCGACTAGCGGGGGGATCTACAATGAGCAGTTCTTC
NA TRBJ2-4 NA TRBV29-1 CSVEDLGIQYF TGCAGCGTTGAAGATCTCGGCATTCAGTACTTC
NA TRBJ2-5 NA TRBV7-3 CASSLRGAEQETQYF TGTGCCAGCAGCTTAAGGGGGGCTGAGCAAGAGACCCAGTACTTC
NA TRBJ1-2 NA TRBV10-3 CAISGAVYGYTF TGTGCCATCAGTGGGGCTGTCTATGGCTACACCTTC
once TRBJ1-2 NA TRBV6-6 CASSYSVGYGYTF TGTGCCAGCAGTTACTCGGTGGGCTATGGCTACACCTTC
once TRBJ2-7 TRBD1 TRBV12-3/TRBV12-4 CASSPTAGTAHYEQYF TGTGCCAGCAGTCCCACCGCCGGGACAGCCCACTACGAGCAGTACTTC
NA TRBJ2-3 NA TRBV20-1 CSARGEASTDTQYF TGCAGTGCTAGAGGGGAGGCTAGCACAGATACGCAGTATTTT
few TRBJ2-7 TRBD2 TRBV29-1 CSVRLAGAREQYF TGCAGCGTTAGACTAGCGGGAGCGCGGGAGCAGTACTTC
NA TRBJ2-3 NA TRBV20-1 CSATSRGSSTDTQYF TGCAGTGCTACTAGCAGGGGATCTAGCACAGATACGCAGTATTTT
NA TRBJ1-2 NA TRBV11-2 CASGPLSGFYGYTF TGTGCCAGCGGGCCGCTCTCCGGGTTCTATGGCTACACCTTC
few TRBJ1-1 TRBD1 TRBV20-1 CSARSRRDRGRGTEAFF TGCAGTGCTAGAAGCCGTCGCGACAGGGGGAGAGGCACTGAAGCTTTCTTT
NA TRBJ1-1 NA TRBV10-3 CAISEGPAMNTEAFF TGTGCCATCAGTGAAGGCCCAGCCATGAACACTGAAGCTTTCTTT
NA TRBJ2-1 NA TRBV4-3 CASSDRATQFF TGCGCCAGCAGCGACCGGGCAACGCAGTTCTTC
NA TRBJ2-5 TRBD1 TRBV4-1 CASSQEGTGVLGQYF TGCGCCAGCAGCCAAGAAGGGACAGGGGTACTTGGGCAGTACTTC
NA TRBJ2-5 NA TRBV7-2 CASSWPTGQETQYF TGTGCCAGCAGCTGGCCCACAGGTCAAGAGACCCAGTACTTC
NA TRBJ1-1 NA TRBV4-1 CASSQGKLNTEAFF TGCGCCAGCAGCCAAGGTAAACTGAACACTGAAGCTTTCTTT
NA TRBJ2-4 NA TRBV12-3/TRBV12-4 CASSLTRFEQYF TGTGCCAGCAGTTTAACGAGGTTTGAGCAGTACTTC
many TRBJ1-1 NA TRBV29-1 CSVEPRMNTEAFF TGCAGCGTTGAGCCCAGAATGAACACTGAAGCTTTCTTT
NA TRBJ2-7 NA TRBV7-6 CASSLALVARYEQYF TGTGCCAGCAGCTTAGCTCTGGTAGCGCGCTACGAGCAGTACTTC
few TRBJ2-3 TRBD2 TRBV7-6 CAGSGTAIDTQYF TGTGCCGGCAGCGGGACCGCTATAGATACGCAGTATTTT
NA TRBJ2-7 TRBD2 TRBV9 CASSVEAGGGEQYF TGTGCCAGCAGCGTAGAAGCGGGAGGGGGCGAGCAGTACTTC
NA TRBJ2-1 NA TRBV28 CATLPGGAWKLTNEQFF TGTGCCACCCTCCCAGGTGGGGCTTGGAAATTAACAAATGAGCAGTTCTTC
NA TRBJ2-5 TRBD1 TRBV14 CASSQSTGAPTETQYF TGTGCCAGCAGCCAGTCAACAGGGGCGCCAACCGAGACCCAGTACTTC
NA TRBJ2-5 NA TRBV7-2 CASSLAWSRAETQYF TGTGCCAGCAGCTTAGCGTGGTCTAGAGCAGAGACCCAGTACTTC